This entry lists 25 T cell receptor beta chains sequenced from one sample in a study of post-analysis software for immune sequencing data. The library was made from cDNA and included unique molecular identifiers. TCRdb reanalysed the PCR reads using MiXCR and keeps one entry per CDR3 protein. Found here are 750,000 to 950,000 distinct CDR3 sequences, about 50% of them singletons; the top ten hold 4.6%. Study results and caveats: About five TRBV segments were more frequent in patients than controls; TRBV5-6, TRBV5-1 and TRBV20-1 belonged to this group.

Antigens for these TCRs are unknown. Input material: blood. The source of these receptors is a girl aged 5-17 years with multiple sclerosis.

The CDR3 DNA follows: TGCGCCAGCAGTCATCGACAGGGAGGAGAGACCCAGTACTTC. It translates to CASSHRQGGETQYF. The V gene is TRBV5-1, the J gene TRBJ2-5, with D possibly being TRBD1 (7 bases). Germline V gives CDR1 SGHRS, CDR2 YFSETQ. With 5 bases removed from V and 4 bases from J, the gap between germline ends came to 15 bases. The CDR3 is made up of 14 amino acids.

The J gene is TRBJ2-1, the V gene TRBV10-2; weak D call: TRBD1 (6 bases). This CDR3 has 12 residues. Germline CDR1 and CDR2: WSHSY and SAAADI. V dropped 4 bases and J dropped 9 bases, with 10 bases sitting between them. The DNA for the CDR3 is TGCGCCAGCAGTGGAGAGGGGGTTGAGCAGTTCTTC. Its protein product is CASSGEGVEQFF.

Only a few counts were recorded for this clonotype. V is TRBV6-5 and J is TRBJ1-1; D gene unclear. Looked up from germline, CDR1 is MNHEY and CDR2 is SVGAGI. The V end was cut by 2 bases, the J end by 8 bases, with 6 bases between. The CDR3 contains 11 residues. The chain's CDR3 is CASSYEGEAFF. The CDR3, as DNA: TGTGCCAGCAGTTACGAAGGGGAAGCTTTCTTT.

The V and J genes are TRBV3-1 and TRBJ1-2; 9 bases align to TRBD1. There are 16 residues in the CDR3. The trim removed 2 bases at V and 5 bases at J, leaving 9 bases unmatched. Germline CDR1 and CDR2: LGHDT and YNNKEL (reference sequence). The CDR3 sequence is CASSQLMDRGGYGYTF. CDR3 nucleotides: TGTGCCAGCAGCCAATTGATGGACAGGGGCGGGTATGGCTACACCTTC.

In this sample, this clonotype turned up a few times. This chain joins TRBV2 and TRBJ2-5, with TRBD1 as a possible D gene (6 bases). This CDR3 has 14 amino acids. Germline V gives CDR1 SNHLY, CDR2 FYNNEI. The ends were cut back, 6 bases at V and 1 base at J, with 12 bases in the middle. The CDR3 loop reads CASSDGTIQETQYF. The CDR3 region has the DNA TGTGCCAGCAGCGACGGGACAATCCAAGAGACCCAGTACTTC. Filled out from reference TRBV2 and TRBJ2-5, the complete variable domain reads EPEVTQTPSHQVTQMGQEVILRCVPISNHLYFYWYRQILGQKVEFLVSFYNNEISEKSEIFDDQFSVERPDGSNFTLKIRSTKLEDSAMYFCASSDGTIQETQYFGPGTRLLVL.

The chain employs TRBV6-2 or TRBV6-3 and TRBJ1-2; no clear D. Trimming removed 0 bases from V and 3 bases from J, with 5 bases in between. The CDR3 contains 13 residues. Germline CDR1 and CDR2: MNHEY and SVGEGT. The CDR3 sequence: CASSYSRYYGYTF. The CDR3 region has the DNA TGTGCCAGCAGTTACTCGAGATACTATGGCTACACCTTC.

The CDR3 DNA sequence: TGTGCCAGCAGCCATCCCGGGACAGGGGGCTACGAGCAGTACTTC. As protein: CASSHPGTGGYEQYF. The chain has TRBV7-9 and TRBJ2-7, with 11 nucleotides matching TRBD1. This CDR3 has 15 amino acids. Germline V gene lookup returns CDR1 SEHNR and CDR2 FQNEAQ (reference sequence). J gave up 3 bases and V 5 bases, and 6 bases lay outside the gene matches.

The chain recombines TRBV12-3 or TRBV12-4 with TRBJ1-1, with no clear D. The CDR3 runs 12 residues. The V end was cut by 7 bases, the J end by 6 bases, with 12 bases between. CDR3 residues: CASNPSWAEAFF. Written as DNA, the CDR3 is TGTGCCAGCAATCCCAGTTGGGCTGAAGCTTTCTTT.

This clonotype has more than one count but fewer than ten. This chain uses TRBV11-1 with TRBJ2-2, with 15 bases matching TRBD2. The V and J ends lost 5 bases and 4 bases, in that order; junction bases with no gene match: 5. CDR3 length equals 17 residues. The germline V gene has CDR1 SGHAT and CDR2 FQDESV (reference sequence). CDR3 sequence reads: CASSRTSGGAGTGELFF. CDR3 nucleotide sequence: TGTGCCAGCAGCCGGACTAGCGGGGGGGCAGGCACCGGGGAGCTGTTTTTT. The full variable domain, in which reference TRBV11-1 and TRBJ2-2 provide the parts outside the CDR3, is EAEVAQSPRYKITEKSQAVAFWCDPISGHATLYWYRQILGQGPELLVQFQDESVVDDSQLPKDRFSAERLKGVDSTLKIQPAELGDSAMYLCASSRTSGGAGTGELFFGEGSRLTVL.

The chain couples TRBV11-2 to TRBJ2-1; 8 nucleotides agree with TRBD2. This CDR3 has 16 amino acids. Germline-derived CDR1 and CDR2 are SGHAT and FQNNGV. Trimming at V came to 5 bases and at J to 4 bases, leaving 10 bases not matched to a gene. CDR3 loop: CASSPPVAGIYNEQFF. CDR3 sequence (DNA): TGTGCCAGCAGCCCCCCGGTAGCGGGGATATACAATGAGCAGTTCTTC.

The chain combines TRBV6-5 with TRBJ2-7; tentatively, D is TRBD1 (5 bases). The CDR3 runs 13 residues. The germline V gene has CDR1 MNHEY and CDR2 SVGAGI. V was shortened by 2 bases and J by 3 bases, with 8 bases between the two germline ends. The CDR3 DNA follows: TGTGCCAGCAGTTACCTAACAGGCTACGAGCAGTACTTC. It is translated as CASSYLTGYEQYF.

This clonotype was seen just once. J is TRBJ2-1 and V is TRBV19; 7 bases agree with TRBD1. The CDR3 has 12 amino acids. With 4 bases clipped from V and 9 bases from J, the junction kept 3 bases outside the gene matches. Germline V gene data show CDR1 as LNHDA and CDR2 as SQIVND (reference sequence). The CDR3 bases are TGTGCCAGTAGTAGGACAGGTCTTGAGCAGTTCTTC. Translation gives CASSRTGLEQFF. Complete variable domain (other parts from reference TRBV19 and TRBJ2-1): DGGITQSPKYLFRKEGQNVTLSCEQNLNHDAMYWYRQDPGQGLRLIYYSQIVNDFQKGDIAEGYSVSREKKESFPLTVTSAQKNPTAFYLCASSRTGLEQFFGPGTRLTVL.

This clonotype was recorded a few times. V usage is TRBV12-3 or TRBV12-4 and J usage is TRBJ2-5; 8 bases line up with TRBD2. The junction had 10 bases not matched to a gene; V was cut back by 5 bases and J by 2 bases. This CDR3 is built from 16 residues. CDR3 DNA: TGTGCCAGCAGTAGTCCCGGGACTAGGGTACAAGAGACCCAGTACTTC. Protein product: CASSSPGTRVQETQYF.

The genes are TRBV5-1 and TRBJ1-5; unclear D gene. Per the germline V gene, CDR1 is SGHRS and CDR2 is YFSETQ. Trimming pared 2 bases from V and 8 bases from J, leaving 11 bases between. CDR3 length equals 13 residues. CDR3 coding DNA: TGCGCCAGCAGCTTTTACGGATCCGAGCCCCAGCATTTT. This codes for CASSFYGSEPQHF. The full variable domain, its missing parts supplied by reference TRBV5-1 and TRBJ1-5, is KAGVTQTPRYLIKTRGQQVTLSCSPISGHRSVSWYQQTPGQGLQFLFEYFSETQRNKGNFPGRFSGRQFSNSRSEMNVSTLELGDSALYLCASSFYGSEPQHFGDGTRLSIL.

The rearrangement links TRBV5-1 to TRBJ2-7; D is undetermined. CDR3 length: 14 amino acids. The germline V gene has CDR1 SGHRS and CDR2 YFSETQ. Trimming took 6 bases from V and 1 from J, leaving 14 bases between them. Here the CDR3 reads CASTWVTGSYEQYF. Here the CDR3 DNA reads TGCGCCAGCACTTGGGTTACGGGTTCCTACGAGCAGTACTTC.

This clonotype came up a few times. This rearrangement joins TRBV20-1 to TRBJ2-5; D is perhaps TRBD2 (5 bases). The CDR3 loop spans 12 amino acids. V was cut by 3 bases and J by 3 bases, with 8 bases left in between. Germline CDR1 is DFQATT and CDR2 is SNEGSKA (reference sequence). The CDR3 region has the DNA TGCAGTGCTAGTCGGCGGGAAGAGACCCAGTACTTC. Translation: CSASRREETQYF.

The chain has TRBV12-5 and TRBJ2-5; D not resolved. The J call may not be correct, given that the DNA end is closer to TRBJ2-7. This CDR3 is built from 12 residues. Germline CDR1 LGHNT, CDR2 FRNRAP. CDR3 protein: CASGRELAEQYF. CDR3 nucleotide sequence: TGTGCTAGTGGTCGAGAACTGGCCGAGCAGTACTTC.

This clonotype was counted a few times. This chain joins TRBV7-2 and TRBJ1-5; 8 bases fit TRBD1. The V gene end was trimmed by 5 bases and the J gene end by 3 bases; junction bases not matched to a gene: 9. The CDR3 has 16 residues. Looked up from germline, CDR1 is SGHTA and CDR2 is FQGNSA. Written as DNA, the CDR3 is TGTGCCAGCAGCCGAAGTCCGGGACAGGTCAATCAGCCCCAGCATTTT. The encoded protein is CASSRSPGQVNQPQHF. The complete variable domain, with remaining parts taken from reference TRBV7-2 and TRBJ1-5, reads GAGVSQSPSNKVTEKGKDVELRCDPISGHTALYWYRQSLGQGLEFLIYFQGNSAPDKSGLPSDRFSAERTGGSVSTLTIQRTQQEDSAVYLCASSRSPGQVNQPQHFGDGTRLSIL.

There are a few counts of this clonotype. The genes are TRBV5-4 and TRBJ2-1; the D gene could be TRBD1 or TRBD2 (6 bases each). The germline CDR1 and CDR2 sequences are SGHNT and YYREEE (reference sequence). The CDR3 is made up of 14 amino acids. Trimming cost V 0 bases and J 8 bases, with 12 bases left between them. The CDR3 coding sequence is TGTGCCAGCAGCTTGGAGTGGGGGGCCGATGAGCAGTTCTTC. Protein product: CASSLEWGADEQFF.

The sample holds a few counts of this clonotype. The chain has TRBV5-1 and TRBJ2-5; D might be TRBD2 (5 bases). Germline V gives CDR1 SGHRS, CDR2 YFSETQ. CDR3 length: 16 residues. The V end lost 3 bases, the J end lost 2 bases, and 17 bases lay between the germline ends. The CDR3 nucleotides are TGCGCCAGCAGCTGGGAACGGGTCACGGGGCAAGAGACCCAGTACTTC. Translation: CASSWERVTGQETQYF. Drawing the rest from reference TRBV5-1 and TRBJ2-5, the complete variable domain is KAGVTQTPRYLIKTRGQQVTLSCSPISGHRSVSWYQQTPGQGLQFLFEYFSETQRNKGNFPGRFSGRQFSNSRSEMNVSTLELGDSALYLCASSWERVTGQETQYFGPGTRLLVL.

This clonotype has just a few counts. The CDR3 region is CATSSSRAGGPYNEQFF. The CDR3 bases are TGTGCCACCAGCAGCTCCCGGGCGGGAGGCCCCTACAATGAGCAGTTCTTC. This sequence joins TRBV15 and TRBJ2-1, with 8 bases aligning to TRBD2. CDR1 LNHNV and CDR2 YYDKDF come from the germline V gene (reference sequence). Unmatched junction bases numbered 9, after V lost 3 bases and J lost 2 bases. The CDR3 runs 17 residues.

J is TRBJ1-1 and V is TRBV14, with no clear D. From germline, CDR1 is SGHDN and CDR2 FVKESK. The CDR3 is 13 residues long. The V gene lost 0 bases and the J gene lost 7 bases, with 9 bases spanning the gap. The CDR3 is CASSQDWAGEAFF. The CDR3 DNA is TGTGCCAGCAGCCAAGATTGGGCAGGTGAAGCTTTCTTT.

The CDR3 DNA follows: TGTGCCAGCTCACCGACTAGCCCCACTGACGAGCAGTACTTC. Translated, it gives CASSPTSPTDEQYF. V is TRBV18 and J is TRBJ2-7, with TRBD2 matching 7 bases. The germline gives CDR1 KGHSH, CDR2 LQKENI. This CDR3 is 14 amino acids long. Trimming at V came to 3 bases and at J to 5 bases, leaving 7 bases not matched to a gene.

This clonotype has a handful of counts. The genes are TRBV6-5 and TRBJ2-3; a weak D match, TRBD2 (5 bases). Germline V lookup: CDR1 MNHEY, CDR2 SVGAGI. Trimming shortened V by 0 bases and J by 4 bases, and 14 bases separated the two germline ends. The CDR3 runs to 16 residues. The DNA of the CDR3 is TGTGCCAGCAGTTACTCGAGTTCCGGGATCGCAGATACGCAGTATTTT. It encodes CASSYSSSGIADTQYF.

This chain uses TRBV3-1 with TRBJ2-5; 9 bases line up with TRBD1. This CDR3 is built from 16 residues. The germline CDR1 and CDR2 sequences are LGHDT and YNNKEL (reference sequence). The V and J ends lost 4 bases and 4 bases, in that order; junction bases with no gene match: 10. CDR3 protein: CASSPVPGQGGETQYF. CDR3 nucleotides: TGTGCCAGCAGCCCCGTCCCGGGACAGGGCGGAGAGACCCAGTACTTC.